What follows are 13 T cell receptor beta chains derived from one specimen sequenced in a study of molecular identifiers for immune sequencing clone quantification (dated by TCRdb to the late 2010s). The library was generated by PCR. The reads were generated on an Illumina HiSeq 4000. TCRdb itself trimmed the public reads at Q25 with fastp, ran MiXCR and retained productive beta chains. Each entry is one CDR3 protein sequence, shown with its most common DNA and genes. The sample profile shows more than 300,000 distinct CDR3 sequences; 20% to 25% of them were found once. Of the sample, approximately 0.8% falls within the top ten clones. What was sequenced was naive CD8+ T cells from blood, with Jurkat cell RNA spiked in. In the paper's terms, the cell subset or site label means: FACS-sorted CD8+CD4-CCR7+CD45RA+ naive T cells. These receptors originate from a human donor in good health. Some libraries in this study had Jurkat cell RNA spiked in.

This clonotype came up many times. This chain uses TRBV5-1 with TRBJ2-5, with 11 bases aligning to TRBD2. This CDR3 contains 16 residues. V dropped 0 bases and J dropped 4; count of bases not matched to a gene: 5. Per the germline V gene, CDR1 is SGHRS and CDR2 is YFSETQ. CDR3 in DNA: TGCGCCAGCAGCTTGGGGGGACTAGCGGTCCGAGAGACCCAGTACTTC. Translated: CASSLGGLAVRETQYF.

About this clonotype itself: Because it lacks the conserved phenylalanine or tryptophan at the end, this CDR3 is likely a read error. CDR3 sequence: CASSPTASYEQYS. The CDR3 DNA sequence: TGTGCCAGTAGCCCGACAGCATCCTACGAGCAGTACTCC. The genes are TRBV19 and TRBJ2-7; maybe TRBD1 (5 bases). Between the trimmed V and J ends, which lost 6 bases and 1 base, there was a span of 10 bases. The germline V gene has CDR1 LNHDA and CDR2 SQIVND (reference sequence). The CDR3 covers 13 residues.

Ten or more counts support this clonotype. V and J are TRBV7-6 and TRBJ1-1, with TRBD1 matching 7 bases. This CDR3 has 15 residues. V lost 4 bases to trimming and J lost 3 bases; unmatched junction nucleotides: 8. Per the germline V gene, CDR1 is SGHVS and CDR2 is FNYEAQ. Here the CDR3 DNA reads TGTGCCAGCAGCTCACGACAGGGTTTGGACACTGAAGCTTTCTTT. Protein sequence: CASSSRQGLDTEAFF.

This clonotype has ten or more counts. This rearrangement joins TRBV2 to TRBJ2-5, with a possible D match to TRBD2 (6 bases). Germline assignment: CDR1 SNHLY and CDR2 FYNNEI. CDR3 length: 16 amino acids. V was trimmed by 1 base and J by 1 base, leaving 13 bases between them. In DNA form, the CDR3 reads TGTGCCAGCAGTGAAGTACGGGTGGGGGGCCAAGAGACCCAGTACTTC. This gives the protein CASSEVRVGGQETQYF.

This chain connects TRBV13 to TRBJ2-2; D uncertain. The V end was cut by 1 base, the J end by 6 bases, with 6 bases between. Germline loops: CDR1 PRHDT, CDR2 FYEKMQ (reference sequence). This CDR3 has 13 residues. This CDR3 is CASSLELSGELFF. CDR3 nucleotides: TGTGCCAGCAGCTTAGAACTCTCCGGGGAGCTGTTTTTT.

Ten or more counts support this clonotype. The chain combines TRBV5-4 with TRBJ2-3, with 8 nucleotides matching TRBD2. The CDR3 contains 15 residues. V shed 0 bases and J 2 bases; nucleotides not matched to a gene: 2. Germline assignment: CDR1 SGHNT and CDR2 YYREEE (reference sequence). CDR3 sequence (DNA): TGTGCCAGCAGCTTGGCCGGACTAGCCACAGATACGCAGTATTTT. This sequence encodes CASSLAGLATDTQYF.

Remarks on this clonotype: A read error may be the cause here, since a much bigger clone is one base away. V and J are TRBV19 and TRBJ1-5; maybe TRBD1 (6 bases). Germline V gene data show CDR1 as LNHDA and CDR2 as SQIVND (reference sequence). The CDR3 loop spans 12 amino acids. V was clipped by 7 bases and J by 6 bases, with 10 bases between them. CDR3 region: CASTQGCQPQHF. DNA of the CDR3: TGTGCCAGTACCCAGGGGTGTCAGCCCCAGCATTTT.

Concerning this clonotype: A read error may be the cause here, since a much bigger clone is one base away. This chain connects TRBV4-3 to TRBJ2-7; TRBD2 matches at 7 bases. CDR1 and CDR2 from the germline V gene are LGHNA and YSLEER. J was trimmed by 4 bases and V by 1 base; bases with no gene match: 10. CDR3 length equals 16 residues. In DNA form, the CDR3 reads TGCGCCAGCAGCCAAGCGGCCGGGACTAACTGGTACGAGCAGTACTTC. Protein: CASSQAAGTNWYEQYF.

In this sample, this clonotype turned up many times. The V and J genes are TRBV6-2 or TRBV6-3 and TRBJ2-7; 10 bases align to TRBD1. V lost 0 bases to trimming and J lost 2 bases; unmatched junction nucleotides: 1. The CDR3 runs to 15 residues. Germline V lookup: CDR1 MNHEY, CDR2 SVGEGT. Here the CDR3 DNA reads TGTGCCAGCAGTTACTCGGGACAGGGGACCTACGAGCAGTACTTC. It specifies CASSYSGQGTYEQYF.

This clonotype has a count of ten or more. J is TRBJ2-3 and V is TRBV5-1; weak D call: TRBD2 (6 bases). Trimming took off 0 bases at V and 1 base at J, with 15 bases between the two ends. This CDR3 is built from 17 residues. Germline V lookup: CDR1 SGHRS, CDR2 YFSETQ. This CDR3 reads CASSLESGGGGTDTQYF. CDR3 DNA: TGCGCCAGCAGCTTGGAATCGGGCGGAGGGGGCACAGATACGCAGTATTTT.

Turning to this clonotype: A much larger clone is a single base away; this may be a read error. This chain joins TRBV9 and TRBJ1-1; D remains ambiguous. CDR1 SGDLS and CDR2 YYNGEE come from the germline V gene. The CDR3 spans 12 residues. V was shortened by 7 bases and J by 1 base, with 8 bases between the two germline ends. The CDR3 nucleotides are TGTGCCAGCGGCGGTACGAACACTGAAGCTTTCTTT. It specifies CASGGTNTEAFF.

There are a few counts of this clonotype. The V and J genes are TRBV12-3 or TRBV12-4 and TRBJ1-5; the D is unclear. The V end was cut by 7 bases, the J end by 2 bases, with 9 bases between. The length of the CDR3 is 13 residues. CDR3 sequence: CASNSTRNQPQHF. CDR3 sequence (DNA): TGTGCCAGCAACAGCACGCGCAATCAGCCCCAGCATTTT.

This clonotype was detected a few times. A read error may explain this, as a much larger clone is one base away. The V gene is TRBV4-3, the J gene TRBJ2-7; the match to TRBD1 covers 9 bases. CDR3 size: 17 residues. Per the germline V gene, CDR1 is LGHNA and CDR2 is YSLEER. V trimming: 4 bases; J trimming: 4 bases; junction bases outside the gene matches: 14. CDR3 DNA: TGCGCCAGCAGCCGAGGAATGCTCGGGACAGGGTCATACGAGCAGTACTTC. Encoded protein: CASSRGMLGTGSYEQYF.